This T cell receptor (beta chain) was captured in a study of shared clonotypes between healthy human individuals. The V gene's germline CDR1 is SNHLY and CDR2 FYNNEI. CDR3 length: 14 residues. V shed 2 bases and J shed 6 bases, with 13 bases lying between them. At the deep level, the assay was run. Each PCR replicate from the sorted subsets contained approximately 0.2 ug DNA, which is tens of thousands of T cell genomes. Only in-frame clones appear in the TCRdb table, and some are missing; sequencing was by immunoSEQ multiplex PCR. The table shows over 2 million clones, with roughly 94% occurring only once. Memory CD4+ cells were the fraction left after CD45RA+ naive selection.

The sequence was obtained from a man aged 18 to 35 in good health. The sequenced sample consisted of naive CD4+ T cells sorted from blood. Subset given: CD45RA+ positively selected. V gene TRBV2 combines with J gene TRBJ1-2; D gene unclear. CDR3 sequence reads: CASSEHSLGNGYTF. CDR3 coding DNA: TGTGCCAGCAGTGAACATTCACTAGGAAATGGCTACACCTTC.